This T cell receptor beta chain originates from a study of cytomegalovirus exposure and HLA in healthy donors. General study results and limits: A cluster of highly shared sequence variants was likely a sequencing artifact.

The PCR used 60 Vbeta and 13 Jbeta primers. Some clones are missing from TCRdb's copy, which holds only in-frame ones; the method was immunoSEQ multiplex PCR. This repertoire includes about 60,000 clones. The CDR3 has 14 amino acids. V was clipped by 4 bases and J by 5 bases; unmatched bases: 6. The germline V gene encodes CDR1 SGHNT and CDR2 YYREEE (reference sequence). Comment on this clone: Its antigen remains unknown.

The rearrangement links TRBV5-4 to TRBJ2-7, with 10 bases aligning to TRBD1. This receptor was taken from a boy aged 10-17 years in good health and CMV-seronegative. Material for sequencing was PBMCs. The CDR3 DNA is TGTGCCAGCAGCCCGGACAGGGGGAATCACGAGCAGTACTTC. Translated, it gives CASSPDRGNHEQYF.